Only a few counts were recorded for the clone carrying this T cell receptor beta chain. Its target is unknown. The sample comes from a study of blood T cells in healthy people across ages. Study observations and caveats: Naive T cell percentage showed a strong correlation with TCR beta diversity.

Trimming stripped 2 bases from V and 2 bases from J, with 16 bases between. The CDR3 totals 17 residues. Germline V gives CDR1 SEHNR, CDR2 FQNEAQ (reference sequence). Using a J-beta primer mix together with a sample-barcoded 5' primer, a second PCR was run for roughly 6 to 12 cycles. A minimum of 2.5 million CDR3-containing paired-end reads was obtained for each sample. TCRdb fed the 5' RACE reads into MiXCR, producing one record per CDR3 protein. The repertoire holds hundreds of thousands of distinct CDR3 sequences, roughly 60% seen once, with 25% to 35% in the top ten. The source of this sequence is a man aged 30-40 years in good health. V usage is TRBV7-9 and J usage is TRBJ2-1; D possibly corresponds to TRBD1 (5 bases). Material for sequencing was blood. In DNA, the CDR3 is TGTGCCAGCAGCTTACCCTCGGCAGGGTCCCCCTACAATGAGCAGTTCTTC. It is translated as CASSLPSAGSPYNEQFF.